This T cell receptor beta chain stems from a study of T cell responses to AZD1222 COVID-19 vaccine. Comments on this clone: The target antigen is unknown.

Broader study findings: Repertoires were sampled only after the peak T cell response. Among the donors, most were white British and more were female, and clonal diversity was possibly underestimated.

Germline assignment: CDR1 SGHTA and CDR2 FQGNSA. The CDR3 runs 17 residues. J lost 5 bases, V lost 1 base, and 10 bases had no gene match. Sequencing used immunoSEQ multiplex PCR; TCRdb keeps in-frame clones, though not all of them. The data contain tens of thousands of clones, 92% of them singletons. This TCR was recovered from an adult who received the AZD1222 COVID-19 vaccine. The input for sequencing was peripheral blood, taken 28 days after the second AZD1222 dose. V is TRBV7-2 and J is TRBJ2-2; 7 nucleotides match TRBD2. CDR3 in amino acids: CASSLERLALDTGELFF. In DNA form, the CDR3 reads TGTGCCAGCAGCTTAGAACGACTAGCATTAGATACCGGGGAGCTGTTTTTT.